The 20 T cell receptor beta chains presented below share a single source sample, sequenced in a study of identical twins. One entry per CDR3 protein results from TCRdb running MiXCR on the 5' RACE reads. Found here are approximately 240,000 distinct CDR3 sequences, about 14% of them singletons; the top ten hold 8.8%. The sample consisted of memory (CD45RO+) T cells sorted from blood. These receptors all come from a woman younger than 30 in good health.

This clonotype was seen only a few times. The chain has TRBV2 and TRBJ2-2; 8 bases line up with TRBD2. CDR1 is SNHLY and CDR2 is FYNNEI in the germline V gene. V lost 7 bases to trimming and J lost 1 base; unmatched junction nucleotides: 8. CDR3 size: 16 residues. Here the CDR3 DNA reads TGTGCCAGCAATAGGCGGGGGGCTCTGAACACCGGGGAGCTGTTTTTT. Protein product: CASNRRGALNTGELFF.

In its sample, this clonotype was seen once. The missing conserved phenylalanine or tryptophan at the end of this CDR3 makes a read error likely. The CDR3 bases are TGTGCCACCAGCAGAGAGACGGGGGGTTTAATAGAGACCCAGTACTCC. It is translated as CATSRETGGLIETQYS. This sequence joins TRBV15 and TRBJ2-5; TRBD2 aligns across 7 bases. The V and J ends lost 0 bases and 4 bases, in that order; junction bases with no gene match: 8. CDR3 length: 16 residues. The V gene's germline CDR1 is LNHNV and CDR2 YYDKDF (reference sequence).

The chain employs TRBV7-2 and TRBJ1-2; a possible D gene is TRBD1 (5 bases). Germline V gene lookup returns CDR1 SGHTA and CDR2 FQGNSA. V dropped 3 bases and J dropped 8 bases, with 13 bases sitting between them. The CDR3 spans 13 residues. The CDR3 bases are TGTGCCAGCAGCTTCAGGGATCGAGGGGGCTACACCTTC. Translation gives CASSFRDRGGYTF. Looking up the rest from reference TRBV7-2 and TRBJ1-2 gives the full variable domain: GAGVSQSPSNKVTEKGKDVELRCDPISGHTALYWYRQSLGQGLEFLIYFQGNSAPDKSGLPSDRFSAERTGGSVSTLTIQRTQQEDSAVYLCASSFRDRGGYTFGSGTRLTVV.

This clonotype was counted a few times. V and J are TRBV6-1 and TRBJ1-3, with TRBD1 identical over 8 bases. This CDR3 comprises 15 residues. Germline loops: CDR1 MNHNS, CDR2 SASEGT. Trimming took 5 bases from V and 0 from J; bases not matched to a gene: 3. The CDR3 protein is CASSRQGHSGNTIYF. CDR3 nucleotide sequence: TGTGCCAGCAGTCGACAGGGGCACTCTGGAAACACCATATATTTT.

This clonotype was observed a handful of times. As DNA, the CDR3 is TGTGCCAGCAGTTACGAGGCGGGTAACTACAATGAGCAGTTCTTC. Protein sequence: CASSYEAGNYNEQFF. The rearrangement joins TRBV6-5 to TRBJ2-1; possible D gene TRBD2, 5 bases. This CDR3 spans 15 amino acids. V lost 2 bases and J lost 3, with 11 bases in between. Per the germline V gene, CDR1 is MNHEY and CDR2 is SVGAGI.

This clonotype was counted between two and nine times. This chain joins TRBV12-3 or TRBV12-4 and TRBJ1-6, with unresolved D. V was pared by 2 bases and J by 4 bases, with 9 bases between. The CDR3 is 15 amino acids. The CDR3 DNA sequence: TGTGCCAGCAGTTTACAGCGGAGGTATAATTCACCCCTCCACTTT. It specifies CASSLQRRYNSPLHF.

The rearrangement uses TRBV20-1 and TRBJ2-3; TRBD2 matches at 9 bases. Trimming cost V 0 bases and J 4 bases; bases outside gene matches: 8. The germline CDR1 and CDR2 sequences are DFQATT and SNEGSKA (reference sequence). The length of the CDR3 is 16 residues. As DNA, the CDR3 is TGCAGTGCTAGAGATCTGGCTAGCGGGGATCCAGATACGCAGTATTTT. This sequence encodes CSARDLASGDPDTQYF.

In this sample, this clonotype turned up a few times. The chain is built from TRBV15 and TRBJ2-7, with D possibly being TRBD1 or TRBD2 (5 bases each). The ends were cut back, 0 bases at V and 3 bases at J, with 9 bases in the middle. This CDR3 is 14 amino acids long. The germline CDR1 and CDR2 sequences are LNHNV and YYDKDF (reference sequence). The CDR3 loop is CATSRDIGGYEQYF. Here the CDR3 DNA reads TGTGCCACCAGCAGAGATATTGGGGGCTACGAGCAGTACTTC.

V and J are TRBV20-1 and TRBJ2-7; perhaps TRBD2 as D (5 bases). V shed 3 bases and J shed 7 bases, with 10 bases lying between them. This CDR3 comprises 11 residues. Germline lookup yields CDR1 DFQATT and CDR2 SNEGSKA (reference sequence). The CDR3 sequence: CSASLRGEQYF. The CDR3 bases are TGCAGTGCTAGCCTCAGAGGGGAGCAGTACTTC.

This chain uses TRBV7-2 with TRBJ1-5, with 7 bases that match TRBD1. J gave up 0 bases and V 5 bases, and 4 bases lay outside the gene matches. Germline assignment: CDR1 SGHTA and CDR2 FQGNSA. This CDR3 is 15 amino acids long. The CDR3 region has the DNA TGTGCCAGCAGCCGGGACAGAAATAGCAATCAGCCCCAGCATTTT. Its protein product is CASSRDRNSNQPQHF.

This clonotype was detected many times. CDR3 in DNA: TGTGCCTGGAGTGTATGGGGGACAGGGCTAGGGAACTATGGCTACACCTTC. Translated, it gives CAWSVWGTGLGNYGYTF. The rearrangement links TRBV30 to TRBJ1-2; the match to TRBD1 covers 9 bases. The CDR3 spans 17 residues. The germline V gene has CDR1 GTSNPN and CDR2 SVGIG (reference sequence). V was clipped by 0 bases and J by 2 bases; unmatched bases: 10.

The sample holds many counts of this clonotype. The rearrangement joins TRBV5-1 to TRBJ1-1, with D perhaps matching TRBD1 (5 bases). Trimming left V 2 bases short and J 3 bases short, with 11 bases between. Germline CDR1 SGHRS, CDR2 YFSETQ. The CDR3 length is 14 residues. The CDR3 nucleotides are TGCGCCAGCAGCTTCGGGGGGTTACACACTGAAGCTTTCTTT. Translation: CASSFGGLHTEAFF.

The genes are TRBV20-1 and TRBJ1-1; possible D gene TRBD1, 6 bases. The V gene lost 3 bases and the J gene lost 0 bases, with 14 bases spanning the gap. The germline V gene encodes CDR1 DFQATT and CDR2 SNEGSKA (reference sequence). CDR3 size: 15 residues. The chain's CDR3 is CSARGWGLMNTEAFF. CDR3 DNA: TGCAGTGCTAGGGGCTGGGGGCTCATGAACACTGAAGCTTTCTTT.

This clonotype has only a few counts. The V gene is TRBV20-1, the J gene TRBJ2-5; 7 bases align to TRBD2. Trimming cost V 1 base and J 4 bases; bases outside gene matches: 3. The CDR3 sequence is 13 residues long. Germline V gene lookup returns CDR1 DFQATT and CDR2 SNEGSKA (reference sequence). The CDR3 protein is CSARGPGGETQYF. The CDR3 bases are TGCAGTGCTAGAGGTCCGGGAGGAGAGACCCAGTACTTC.

A few counts support this clonotype. V usage is TRBV4-2 and J usage is TRBJ2-1; 12 bases are a match to TRBD1. CDR3 size: 15 residues. Germline V gene lookup returns CDR1 LGHNA and CDR2 YNFKEQ. Losses at the gene ends were 2 bases for V and 9 bases for J; bases not matched to a gene: 5. The CDR3 sequence is CASSQPGQGASEQFF. The CDR3, as DNA: TGTGCCAGCAGCCAACCGGGACAGGGGGCGAGTGAGCAGTTCTTC.

This clonotype was seen a handful of times. The rearrangement joins TRBV11-2 to TRBJ2-2; 11 bases line up with TRBD2. Per germline, CDR1 SGHAT and CDR2 FQNNGV. CDR3 length equals 19 residues. Trimming removed 2 bases from V and 0 bases from J; junction bases left unmatched: 8. The CDR3 loop reads CASSLRLAGLSANTGELFF. The CDR3 nucleotides read TGTGCCAGCAGCTTAAGACTAGCGGGGCTAAGCGCGAACACCGGGGAGCTGTTTTTT.

This clonotype was seen a few times. The rearrangement joins TRBV20-1 to TRBJ2-1; either TRBD1 or TRBD2 may fit D (5 bases each). The CDR3 is 12 amino acids. CDR1 is DFQATT and CDR2 is SNEGSKA in the germline V gene (reference sequence). Trimming removed 3 bases at V and 12 bases at J, with 15 bases between. CDR3 region: CSASSGMEVQFF. CDR3 in DNA: TGCAGTGCTAGCTCAGGGATGGAGGTGCAGTTCTTC.

In its sample, this clonotype was seen a few times. The chain is built from TRBV5-5 and TRBJ2-2, with 10 bases fitting TRBD1. The CDR3 covers 15 residues. V trimming: 9 bases; J trimming: 5 bases; junction bases outside the gene matches: 10. The V gene's germline CDR1 is SGHKS and CDR2 YYEKEE (reference sequence). The CDR3: CAMSPGTGVTGELFF. The CDR3 DNA sequence: TGTGCCATGAGCCCCGGGACAGGGGTAACCGGGGAGCTGTTTTTT.

There are a few counts of this clonotype. DNA of the CDR3: TGTGCCAGCAACCGATTAGTCGGGGGGAGCACTGAAGCTTTCTTT. Translation: CASNRLVGGSTEAFF. This chain links TRBV12-3 or TRBV12-4 with TRBJ1-1; tentative D call: TRBD1 (5 bases). The ends were cut back, 7 bases at V and 4 bases at J, with 19 bases in the middle. This CDR3 is built from 15 residues.

This chain joins TRBV20-1 and TRBJ1-2, with a possible D match to TRBD1 (6 bases). Germline V gives CDR1 DFQATT, CDR2 SNEGSKA (reference sequence). The CDR3 totals 12 residues. V was trimmed by 5 bases and J by 4 bases, leaving 11 bases between them. CDR3 nucleotides: TGCAGTGCTTCGGGACAAACCTATGGCTACACCTTC. Amino acid sequence: CSASGQTYGYTF.